This T cell receptor (beta chain) was recovered during a study of vaccination and CD4 T cells after COVID-19. Treatment in this sample: roughly 10-day PBMC culture with coronavirus spike peptide pools or control peptides (ViraFEST assay). Before the COVID-19 pandemic (2011-2018), CD4+ T cells were obtained from the unexposed donor. Sequenced with the Oncomine TCR Beta short-read assay was DNA taken from cultured CD4+ T cells. MiXCR was run by TCRdb on the PCR reads, yielding one entry per CDR3 protein. The data hold more than 8,500 distinct CDR3 sequences, with approximately 48% observed a single time. Points on this clonotype: Its matching antigen is unknown.

CDR3 length equals 15 residues. Germline CDR1 reads SGHNT; CDR2 reads YYREEE (reference sequence). Deletions cut 5 bases from V and 5 bases from J, with 19 bases between. Sequenced: CD4+ T cells from blood, cultured in vitro. V and J are TRBV5-4 and TRBJ1-2; a weak D match, TRBD1 (6 bases). The receptor's source is a human donor in good health. The CDR3 sequence: CASRPEIQGQYGYTF. CDR3 nucleotides: TGTGCCAGCAGGCCCGAAATCCAGGGGCAATATGGCTACACCTTC.